Presented here are 17 T cell receptor beta chains from one specimen sequenced in a study of PD-1 blockade in classical Hodgkin lymphoma. Every one of the patients relapsed after autologous stem cell transplantation (brentuximab vedotin exposure was variable). The table came from immunoSEQ multiplex PCR; TCRdb's copy has only in-frame clones and leaves some out. Here the sample spans 17,000 or so clones, approximately 72% being singletons. Sequencing was performed on peripheral blood mononuclear cells (PBMCs), taken at baseline. The receptors were gathered from a human donor with classical Hodgkin lymphoma.

This CDR3 is CASSYNSPEAFF. The CDR3, as DNA: TGTGCCAGCAGTTATAACTCTCCTGAAGCTTTCTTT. This chain uses TRBV28 with TRBJ1-1; no definite D call. The V and J ends lost 4 bases and 6 bases respectively, with 9 bases between them. The CDR3 has 12 residues. Germline V CDR1 and CDR2: MDHEN, SYDVKM.

This chain links TRBV28 with TRBJ1-2, with D unclear. Germline V gives CDR1 MDHEN, CDR2 SYDVKM. V lost 2 bases and J 5 bases, leaving 9 bases between the germline ends. This CDR3 is built from 13 residues. The CDR3 here is CASSLEDGYGYTF. DNA for the CDR3: TGTGCCAGCAGTTTAGAAGACGGGTATGGCTACACCTTC.

This clone was seen once. This chain uses TRBV7-9 with TRBJ2-2; D possibly uses TRBD1 or TRBD2 (5 bases each). This CDR3 spans 15 amino acids. Germline CDR1 reads SEHNR; CDR2 reads FQNEAQ (reference sequence). Trimming removed 1 base from V and 1 base from J, with 7 bases in between. DNA of the CDR3: TGTGCCAGCAGCTTAGGGGACCGGAACACCGGGGAGCTGTTTTTT. Translation: CASSLGDRNTGELFF.

This rearrangement joins TRBV4-1 to TRBJ2-1; 8 bases map to TRBD1. Germline CDR1 is MGHRA and CDR2 is YSYEKL. The V segment lost 1 base and the J segment 4 bases; nucleotides outside the gene matches: 9. The CDR3 is made up of 17 amino acids. The CDR3 coding sequence is TGCGCCAGCAGCCAAGGGGCTGAACGGACAGGGTACAATGAGCAGTTCTTC. Translating it yields CASSQGAERTGYNEQFF.

This clone showed up just once. The gene calls are TRBV18 and TRBJ2-7; 12 bases line up with TRBD2. The V segment lost 3 bases and the J segment 7 bases; nucleotides outside the gene matches: 7. CDR3 length: 15 residues. CDR1 is KGHSH, CDR2 LQKENI, per germline. This CDR3 is CASSPTSGGIGEQYF. The CDR3 DNA is TGTGCCAGCTCACCGACTAGCGGGGGTATAGGGGAGCAGTACTTC.

The count of this clone is one. V is TRBV15 and J is TRBJ1-1; D not certain. Trimming pared 4 bases from V and 0 bases from J, leaving 6 bases between. This CDR3 is 13 amino acids long. Germline V lookup: CDR1 LNHNV, CDR2 YYDKDF (reference sequence). CDR3 sequence reads: CATSIRMNTEAFF. CDR3 bases: TGTGCCACCAGCATCAGGATGAACACTGAAGCTTTCTTT.

This clone was seen a few times. The rearrangement links TRBV28 to TRBJ1-6, with 12 nucleotides matching TRBD1. Germline CDR1 reads MDHEN; CDR2 reads SYDVKM. The V and J ends lost 6 bases and 11 bases, in that order; junction bases with no gene match: 8. This CDR3 spans 15 amino acids. CDR3 bases: TGTGCCAGCAGCCAGGGACAGGGGGCAAGGACACCCCTCCACTTT. Translation: CASSQGQGARTPLHF.

The chain recombines TRBV9 with TRBJ2-1; tentatively, D is TRBD2 (6 bases). The CDR3 runs 13 residues. CDR1 and CDR2 from the germline V gene are SGDLS and YYNGEE. V lost 0 bases to trimming and J lost 10 bases, with 11 bases between them. CDR3 DNA sequence: TGTGCCAGCAGCGTAGATGGAGGGACGGAGCAGTTCTTC. The encoded protein is CASSVDGGTEQFF.

The chain carries TRBV6-1 and TRBJ2-2; the match to TRBD2 covers 8 bases. Germline CDR1 reads MNHNS; CDR2 reads SASEGT. J was trimmed by 5 bases and V by 9 bases; bases with no gene match: 8. This CDR3 contains 14 residues. The CDR3 DNA follows: TGTGCCAGGGGCGGGGGGCGCGGGACCGGGGAGCTGTTTTTT. Protein: CARGGGRGTGELFF.

This clone was seen more than once but under ten times. This rearrangement joins TRBV7-9 to TRBJ1-5; TRBD1 matches at 9 bases. CDR1 is SEHNR and CDR2 is FQNEAQ in the germline V gene (reference sequence). Trimming took 3 bases from V and 4 from J; bases not matched to a gene: 4. CDR3 length: 15 residues. The CDR3 loop reads CASSLDGTGNQPQHF. The DNA for the CDR3 is TGTGCCAGCAGCTTGGACGGGACAGGGAATCAGCCCCAGCATTTT.

This rearrangement joins TRBV11-2 to TRBJ2-7; 9 bases align to TRBD1. Germline-derived CDR1 and CDR2 are SGHAT and FQNNGV. This CDR3 has 14 residues. The V segment lost 5 bases and the J segment 3 bases; nucleotides outside the gene matches: 5. This CDR3 reads CASSISTGGYEQYF. Here the CDR3 DNA reads TGTGCCAGCAGCATTTCGACAGGGGGCTACGAGCAGTACTTC. Variable domain in full (rest from reference TRBV11-2 and TRBJ2-7): EAGVAQSPRYKIIEKRQSVAFWCNPISGHATLYWYQQILGQGPKLLIQFQNNGVVDDSQLPKDRFSAERLKGVDSTLKIQPAKLEDSAVYLCASSISTGGYEQYFGPGTRLTVT.

Comments on this clone: Other DNA sequences in the sample encode the same CDR3. This chain links TRBV15 with TRBJ2-7, with 7 bases lining up with TRBD1. Unmatched junction bases numbered 5, after V lost 6 bases and J lost 3 bases. CDR1 and CDR2 from the germline V gene are LNHNV and YYDKDF (reference sequence). The CDR3 contains 13 residues. The DNA for the CDR3 is TGTGCCACCAGTTGGGACAGACTCTACGAGCAGTACTTC. This gives the protein CATSWDRLYEQYF.

The CDR3 nucleotides read TGTGCCAGCAGCCCAAGGACTGGAAGCTCCTACAATGAGCAGTTCTTC. Translation: CASSPRTGSSYNEQFF. V gene TRBV9 combines with J gene TRBJ2-1, with D tentatively TRBD2 (5 bases). The CDR3 contains 16 residues. V was trimmed by 4 bases and J by 0 bases, leaving 14 bases between them. Germline values: CDR1 SGDLS, CDR2 YYNGEE.

The chain recombines TRBV6-5 with TRBJ2-2; 10 bases match TRBD2. J gave up 7 bases and V 2 bases, and 7 bases lay outside the gene matches. CDR3 length: 16 residues. CDR1 is MNHEY and CDR2 is SVGAGI in the germline V gene. The CDR3 sequence: CASSYGLAGVGGELFF. The CDR3, as DNA: TGTGCCAGCAGTTACGGGCTAGCGGGAGTGGGCGGGGAGCTGTTTTTT.

The chain is built from TRBV2 and TRBJ2-3, with D perhaps TRBD2 (6 bases). V was trimmed by 10 bases and J by 6 bases, leaving 17 bases between them. The CDR3 is 13 amino acids. CDR1 is SNHLY, CDR2 FYNNEI, per germline. The CDR3 region has the DNA TGTGCCACCAACCCGGGACTGCAGGATACGCAGTATTTT. Amino acids: CATNPGLQDTQYF. The whole variable domain, remainder taken from reference TRBV2 and TRBJ2-3, is EPEVTQTPSHQVTQMGQEVILRCVPISNHLYFYWYRQILGQKVEFLVSFYNNEISEKSEIFDDQFSVERPDGSNFTLKIRSTKLEDSAMYFCATNPGLQDTQYFGPGTRLTVL.

This clone was recorded only once. Here the CDR3 reads CASSIWGQGGNQPQHF. Here the CDR3 DNA reads TGTGCCAGTAGTATATGGGGGCAGGGCGGAAATCAGCCCCAGCATTTT. This rearrangement joins TRBV19 to TRBJ1-5; TRBD1 is a possible D gene (6 bases). CDR3 size: 16 residues. The germline V gene has CDR1 LNHDA and CDR2 SQIVND (reference sequence). V lost 2 bases and J lost 4, with 15 bases in between. The full variable domain, its missing parts supplied by reference TRBV19 and TRBJ1-5, is DGGITQSPKYLFRKEGQNVTLSCEQNLNHDAMYWYRQDPGQGLRLIYYSQIVNDFQKGDIAEGYSVSREKKESFPLTVTSAQKNPTAFYLCASSIWGQGGNQPQHFGDGTRLSIL.

The rearrangement links TRBV19 to TRBJ1-2; 9 bases match TRBD1. CDR1 LNHDA and CDR2 SQIVND come from the germline V gene (reference sequence). The CDR3 is 15 amino acids. Trimming cost V 5 bases and J 4 bases; bases outside gene matches: 8. The chain's CDR3 is CASSPHDRGVYGYTF. DNA of the CDR3: TGTGCCAGTAGTCCCCACGACAGGGGGGTCTATGGCTACACCTTC.